This TCR beta chain was identified in a study of memory CD4+ T cells and cytomegalovirus serostatus (dated by TCRdb to about 2019). Study-level background: The 33 healthy Belgian adults in the cohort included 9 who were CMV seropositive and roughly 25 who were CMV seronegative. To replicate a published TCR-based CMV serostatus classifier, the researchers sequenced the CD4+ memory TCRbeta repertoires of a Belgian cohort whose cytomegalovirus serostatus was known.

Study-wide conclusions, independent of this receptor: Of under 200 previously reported CMV-associated TCRbeta sequences, about 72 appeared in the CD4+ memory repertoires, each in one to five individuals. For CMV serostatus prediction, a median bootstrapped AUC of approximately 0.95 was reached with the original framework, and a median bootstrapped AUC of around 0.89 was reached with a US-trained random forest. Only CD4+CD45RO+ memory cells were sequenced, unlike the original study, which covered naive and memory CD4+ and CD8+ populations. The results were interpreted as suggesting that the CMV-associated TCR signature is largely present in the CD4+ memory repertoire. On the Belgian cohort, the classifier based on the original framework reached a median bootstrapped AUC of approximately 0.95, with a 95% CI of 0.76-1.00.

Genomic DNA was extracted from sorted cells with the Quick-DNA Microprep Kit. Amplification of TCRbeta DNA was done with the immunoSEQ hsTCRbeta kit, following the protocol from the manufacturer. An Illumina MiSeq instrument was used to sequence the TCRbeta libraries. The paper's processing steps were these. Removing out-of-frame sequences left 2 million to 2.5 million distinct TCRbeta sequences, an average of about 70,000 per individual. Each individual was scored using the number of 170 or so previously reported CMV-associated TCRbeta sequences that the individual carried and the total number of productive distinct TCRbeta sequences. A beta-binomial model was reimplemented in Python, and random forests from scikit-learn, run with default parameters, were trained on data from the US cohort. Classifier performance on the Belgian cohort was summarized as median AUC with percentile confidence intervals calculated over 10,000 bootstrap iterations. As stored in TCRdb, this immuneACCESS dataset retains in-frame rearrangements with V and J assigned. A fraction of the clones does not appear; measured against another copy, unresolved V genes explain less than half of the discrepancy, and the remainder lacks a known reason. That table is the source of V, J and clone size, and D and trimming were worked out from the DNA. The sample table contains about 52,000 clones; only one count was recorded for over 70% of them. The ten largest clones capture 1.5% to 2% of the sample.

The CDR3 has 15 amino acids, counting the end cysteine and phenylalanine. This entry keeps only the CDR3 DNA: 45 bases, framed from base 1. The junction shows trimming of 2 bases on V and 0 bases on J, plus 11 bases between the germline ends. CDR1 and CDR2 are drawn from the germline V gene: SGHTA, FQGNSA. As concerns this clone: This clone's antigen is unknown. No base qualities exist here, and no much larger clone lies one base off it.

A FACSAria II was used to sort memory CD4+ T cells, defined as single viable CD3+CD4+CD8-CD45RO+ cells. CMV serostatus was determined using a Roche Elecsys assay that detects serum IgG against CMV pp150, pp28, p38 and p52. After thawing, total CD4+ T cells were enriched by positive selection with CD4 magnetic microbeads. The samples came from a different study that was designed specifically to examine the CD4+ T cell memory repertoire. Peripheral blood mononuclear cells were isolated and cryopreserved according to standard operating procedures, and serum was stored at -80 degrees C. CD3-PerCP (BW264/56), CD4-APC (RPA-T4), CD45RO-PE (UCHT1) and CD8-Pacific Orange (3B5) antibodies were used for staining, and non-viable cells were excluded with Sytox blue.

This clonotype was sampled from an adult in good health and CMV-seropositive. Material for sequencing was memory CD4+ T cells from blood. The sequence links TRBV7-2 to TRBJ2-7; the D segment could be TRBD2, given 5 matching bases. The CDR3 protein is CASSLLVASSYEQYF. In nucleotides, the sequence is TGTGCCAGCAGCTTACTGGTAGCGAGCTCCTACGAGCAGTACTTC.